Listed below are T cell receptor beta chains from one sample, sequenced in a study of blood T cell repertoires in COVID-19. This table comes from immunoSEQ multiplex PCR, and its TCRdb copy is limited to in-frame clones, with some not included. Found here are around 150,000 clones, about 90% of them singletons; the top ten hold about 4.8%. Material for sequencing was peripheral blood. The receptors were gathered from a man aged 25 to 40 with COVID-19, enrolled during active disease. Each CDR3 is given with its conserved first and last residue. A D gene is named only where the DNA matches it firmly. Some rows have no size entry. The others give once, few or many, or a class for an expanded clone.

>TRBV11-3|16|TRBJ2-3|TRBD2|.
TGTGCCAGCAGCCACCGACTAGCGGGGAGCACAGATACGCAGTATTTT
CASSHRLAGSTDTQYF
>TRBV5-1|18|TRBJ2-5|TRBD1|.
TGCGCCAGCAGCTTGTCACACAGGGGGCGGGATTCTTGGGAGACCCAGTACTTC
CASSLSHRGRDSWETQYF
>TRBV4-1|15|TRBJ1-1|TRBD1|.
TGCGCCAGCAGCCAAGAGGGACAGCAGAACACTGAAGCTTTCTTT
CASSQEGQQNTEAFF
>TRBV2|13|TRBJ1-6|.|.
TGTGCCACCGGGGGGTCCCTGAATTCACCCCTCCACTTT
CATGGSLNSPLHF
>TRBV5-4|14|TRBJ1-6|.|once
TGTGCCAGCAGCCGGACATACGGGAATTCACCCCTCCACTTT
CASSRTYGNSPLHF
>TRBV7-2|15|TRBJ1-2|.|.
TGTGCCAGCAGCTCCCCAGAGGCAGGGGCCGGTGGCTACACCTTC
CASSSPEAGAGGYTF
>TRBV7-3|14|TRBJ1-1|.|.
TGTGCCAGCAGCCCTGGGTCCCCCGGGACTGAAGCTTTCTTT
CASSPGSPGTEAFF
>TRBV7-2|14|TRBJ2-7|TRBD1|once
TGTGCCAGCAGCCCCCGGGACAGGCTTGGCGAGCAGTACTTC
CASSPRDRLGEQYF
>TRBV3-1/TRBV3-2|13|TRBJ1-1|.|.
TGTGCCAGCAGCCGCGACAGGTTAACTGAAGCTTTCTTT
CASSRDRLTEAFF
>TRBV2|13|TRBJ2-7|.|.
TGTGCCAGCATTGGGCGGGAAACCTACGAGCAGTACTTC
CASIGRETYEQYF
>TRBV18|12|TRBJ2-5|.|.
TGTGCCAGCTCACCAATGAGGGAGACCCAGTACTTC
CASSPMRETQYF
>TRBV29-1|12|TRBJ2-1|.|.
TGCAGCGTGAGCGACAGTTACAATGAGCAGTTCTTC
CSVSDSYNEQFF
>TRBV27|14|TRBJ1-2|.|.
TGTGCCAGCAGCCGCAGGGGAGCTAACTATGGCTACACCTTC
CASSRRGANYGYTF
>TRBV7-9|13|TRBJ2-7|TRBD1|.
TGTGCCAGCGCCAAATGGCAGGGGGACGAGCAGTACTTC
CASAKWQGDEQYF
>TRBV5-1|18|TRBJ2-1|.|.
TGCGCCAGCAGCTTGGGGGAACGGGGGACTTACTCCTACAATGAGCAGTTCTTC
CASSLGERGTYSYNEQFF
>TRBV7-9|16|TRBJ1-2|TRBD1|.
TGTGCCAGCAGCTTAGAACCGGGACAGGATAACTATGGCTACACCTTC
CASSLEPGQDNYGYTF
>TRBV25-1|14|TRBJ1-1|TRBD1|once
TGTGCCAGCAGAGACGACAGGGGTAACACTGAAGCTTTCTTT
CASRDDRGNTEAFF
>TRBV28|18|TRBJ1-5|.|.
TGTGCCAGCAGTTCACCGGGACACCCCGGATATAGCAATCAGCCCCAGCATTTT
CASSSPGHPGYSNQPQHF
>TRBV5-1|17|TRBJ2-3|TRBD2|.
TGCGCCAGCAGCCTGCCTCGCGGGGGGGGATTATCAGATACGCAGTATTTT
CASSLPRGGGLSDTQYF
>TRBV7-8|15|TRBJ1-1|.|.
TGTGCCAGCAGCTTATCTTTAAGCCCGAACACTGAAGCTTTCTTT
CASSLSLSPNTEAFF
>TRBV7-2|13|TRBJ2-3|.|.
TGTGCCAGCAGCACCGGGATTGGAGATACGCAGTATTTT
CASSTGIGDTQYF
>TRBV27|14|TRBJ2-7|TRBD1|few
TGTGCCAGCAGCTGGACAGGGGGCCCCTACGAGCAGTACTTC
CASSWTGGPYEQYF
>TRBV4-3|15|TRBJ1-4|.|.
TGCGCCAGCAGCCAAATGGGTGTAACGGGGGAAAAACTGTTTTTT
CASSQMGVTGEKLFF
>TRBV19|15|TRBJ1-2|TRBD1|.
TGTGCCAGTAGGATTACGACAGGGACGAACTATGGCTACACCTTC
CASRITTGTNYGYTF
>TRBV7-9|16|TRBJ1-5|TRBD1|.
TGTGCCAGCAGCTTTTCGACAGGGGCTAGCAATCAGCCCCAGCATTTT
CASSFSTGASNQPQHF
>TRBV6-5|13|TRBJ2-2|.|.
TGTGCCAGCAGTTGGGGGCTACCCGGGGAGCTGTTTTTT
CASSWGLPGELFF
>TRBV15|16|TRBJ2-7|.|.
TGTGCCACCAGCAGAGCACGACAGGCGCTCACCTACGAGCAGTACTTC
CATSRARQALTYEQYF
>TRBV28|15|TRBJ1-1|.|.
TGTGCCAGCAGTCCCCGGGGGGGCTCCAACACTGAAGCTTTCTTT
CASSPRGGSNTEAFF
>TRBV4-3|15|TRBJ2-5|TRBD2|.
TGCGCCAGCAGCCAAGGACGGGGGGACCGAGAGACCCAGTACTTC
CASSQGRGDRETQYF
>TRBV6-1|16|TRBJ2-1|TRBD1|.
TGTGCCAGCAGTGAAGCGGGGACAGGGCCCCACAATGAGCAGTTCTTC
CASSEAGTGPHNEQFF
>TRBV6-5|13|TRBJ2-5|.|.
TGTGCCAGCAGTCCTACCGGACGGGGGACCCAGTACTTC
CASSPTGRGTQYF
>TRBV12-5|15|TRBJ2-7|TRBD1|.
TGTGCTAGTGGTGGGGGGGGACAGGGAGCCTCCGAGCAGTACTTC
CASGGGGQGASEQYF